The source of this T cell receptor beta chain is a study of cytomegalovirus exposure and HLA in healthy donors. Whole-study findings and limits: Later analysis identified a missense DCLRE1C variant that was linked to TCR beta V- and J-gene trimming. Most TCR sequences were seen very rarely across donors, but some public TCRs occurred in many. In a later analysis, most CMV-associated TCR beta chains appeared HLA-restricted.

Per the germline V gene, CDR1 is MNHNY and CDR2 is SVGAGI (reference sequence). Unmatched junction bases numbered 7, after V lost 7 bases and J lost 0 bases. The CDR3 runs 15 residues. As to this clone: The antigen is unknown.

PCR was performed using 60 Vbeta and 13 Jbeta primers. TCRdb keeps only in-frame clones here, not all; method: immunoSEQ multiplex PCR. The sample yields 180,000 or so clones, 70% to 80% seen once. The sequencing input was PBMCs. The chain employs TRBV6-6 and TRBJ2-7, with 9 bases lining up with TRBD2. The sequence was collected from a woman in her twenties or thirties in good health and CMV-seropositive. CDR3 sequence (DNA): TGTGCCAGCACCATGCGGACTAGCGCCTCCTACGAGCAGTACTTC. This gives the protein CASTMRTSASYEQYF.